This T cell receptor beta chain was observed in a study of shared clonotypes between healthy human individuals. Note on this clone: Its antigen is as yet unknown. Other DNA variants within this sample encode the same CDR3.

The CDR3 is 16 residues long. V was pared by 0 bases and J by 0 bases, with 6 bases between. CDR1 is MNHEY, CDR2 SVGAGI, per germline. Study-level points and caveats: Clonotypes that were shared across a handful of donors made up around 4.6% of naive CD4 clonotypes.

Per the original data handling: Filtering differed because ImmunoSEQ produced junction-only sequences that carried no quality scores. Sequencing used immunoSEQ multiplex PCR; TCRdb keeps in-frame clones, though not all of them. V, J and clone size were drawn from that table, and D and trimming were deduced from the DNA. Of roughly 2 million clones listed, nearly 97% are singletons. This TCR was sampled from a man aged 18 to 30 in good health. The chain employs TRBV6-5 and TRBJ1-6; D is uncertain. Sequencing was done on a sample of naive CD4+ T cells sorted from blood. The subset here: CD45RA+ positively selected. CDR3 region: CASSYSASSYNSPLHF. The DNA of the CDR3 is TGTGCCAGCAGTTACTCGGCCAGCTCCTATAATTCACCCCTCCACTTT.